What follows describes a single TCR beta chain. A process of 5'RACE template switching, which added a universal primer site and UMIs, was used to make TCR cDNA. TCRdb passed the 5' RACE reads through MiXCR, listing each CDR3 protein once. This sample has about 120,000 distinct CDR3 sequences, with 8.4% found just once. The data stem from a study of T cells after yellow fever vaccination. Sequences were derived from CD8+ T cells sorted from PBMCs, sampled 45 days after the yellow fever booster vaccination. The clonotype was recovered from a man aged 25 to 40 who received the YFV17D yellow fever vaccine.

CDR3 residues: CASSLRMEGTEAFF. The CDR3 DNA is TGTGCCAGCAGCTTAAGAATGGAAGGGACTGAAGCTTTCTTT. The V gene is TRBV7-2, the J gene TRBJ1-1; D remains unclear. Germline-derived CDR1 and CDR2 are SGHTA and FQGNSA. The CDR3 is 14 amino acids. V was pared by 2 bases and J by 5 bases, with 12 bases between.